This T cell receptor (beta chain) was recorded in a study of T-cell reconstitution after alpha-beta-depleted transplantation in children. Preparing the TCRbeta library involved the use of unique molecular identifiers. TCRdb reanalysed the PCR reads using MiXCR and keeps one entry per CDR3 protein. The table records some 530,000 distinct CDR3 sequences, under 15% of them present only once. J was trimmed by 10 bases and V by 5 bases; bases with no gene match: 10. CDR3 length equals 14 residues. V and J are TRBV12-3 or TRBV12-4 and TRBJ1-4; 7 nucleotides line up with TRBD1. The source material was PBMCs from the stem cell graft donor, sampled from the stem cell graft. The clonotype was recovered from a human donor who donated a stem cell graft to a child with combined immunodeficiency. The CDR3 reads CASSQTGDWGKLFF. The CDR3 coding sequence is TGTGCCAGCAGTCAAACAGGGGATTGGGGAAAACTGTTTTTT.